One and the same sample provided the 10 T cell receptor beta chains below, sequenced in a study of breast tumors, draining lymph nodes, adjacent tissues. Axillary draining lymph nodes of breast cancer patients supplied the node samples. TCRdb re-analysed the multiplex PCR reads in MiXCR, keeping a single row per CDR3 protein. The sample lists approximately 230,000 distinct CDR3 sequences; roughly a third were seen once. The sample comprised axillary lymph node tissue. The receptors derive from a female donor with breast cancer. Some clones in this sample may be carry-over from other donors' samples.

Of note for this clonotype: Possible read error: a much larger clone is one base away. V gene TRBV7-2 combines with J gene TRBJ2-1; TRBD2 matches at 10 bases. V shed 2 bases, J shed 7 bases, and the junction held 5 bases outside the gene matches. Germline assignment: CDR1 SGHTA and CDR2 FQGNSA. The CDR3 has 15 residues. The CDR3 reads CTSSLLAGGPNEQFF. The CDR3 coding sequence is TGTACCAGCAGCTTATTAGCGGGGGGTCCTAATGAGCAGTTCTTC.

The gene calls are TRBV7-9 and TRBJ2-5, with 9 bases fitting TRBD1. The CDR3 sequence is 15 residues long. CDR1 is SEHNR, CDR2 FQNEAQ, per germline (reference sequence). V lost 1 base to trimming and J lost 4 bases; unmatched junction nucleotides: 4. The DNA for the CDR3 is TGTGCCAGCAGCTTAGTAGGGACAGGGAGAGAGACCCAGTACTTC. This translates into CASSLVGTGRETQYF.

The rearrangement links TRBV7-9 to TRBJ1-1; D not resolved. V lost 3 bases and J lost 1, with 6 bases in between. Germline CDR1 is SEHNR and CDR2 is FQNEAQ (reference sequence). This CDR3 is built from 13 residues. DNA of the CDR3: TGTGCCAGCAGCTTGGTGGCGAACACTGAAGCTTTCTTT. Translated: CASSLVANTEAFF.

This clonotype was seen at least ten times. As DNA, the CDR3 is TGTGCCAGCAGAAAGGACGCTTCGAAGCAGTACTTC. Translated, it gives CASRKDASKQYF. The J gene is TRBJ2-7, the V gene TRBV6-2 or TRBV6-3; no clear D. V shed 6 bases and J shed 8 bases, with 14 bases lying between them. The CDR3 sequence is 12 residues long. The germline gives CDR1 MNHEY, CDR2 SVGEGT.

This clonotype was found many times. This chain joins TRBV4-1 and TRBJ2-5, with D perhaps TRBD1 or TRBD2 (6 bases each). The CDR3 has 15 residues. The germline CDR1 and CDR2 sequences are MGHRA and YSYEKL. V lost 0 bases to trimming and J lost 1 base, with 9 bases between them. DNA of the CDR3: TGCGCCAGCAGCCAAGATTGGGGGGCCCAAGAGACCCAGTACTTC. It encodes CASSQDWGAQETQYF.

V usage is TRBV25-1 and J usage is TRBJ2-7; TRBD1 matches at 7 bases. Germline V gene sequence: CDR1 MGHDK, CDR2 SYGVNS. Trimming cost V 9 bases and J 1 base; bases outside gene matches: 3. The CDR3 is made up of 12 amino acids. The CDR3 loop is CASRQGSYEQYF. As DNA, the CDR3 is TGTGCCAGTCGACAGGGTTCCTACGAGCAGTACTTC.

The V call is TRBV2, the J call TRBJ2-7; 10 bases agree with TRBD2. Germline assignment: CDR1 SNHLY and CDR2 FYNNEI. This CDR3 is 15 amino acids long. The V segment lost 7 bases and the J segment 9 bases; nucleotides outside the gene matches: 15. CDR3 in amino acids: CASKPLAGDHVGQYF. In DNA, the CDR3 is TGTGCCAGCAAGCCCCTAGCGGGGGACCACGTAGGGCAGTACTTC. The full variable domain, its missing parts supplied by reference TRBV2 and TRBJ2-7, is EPEVTQTPSHQVTQMGQEVILRCVPISNHLYFYWYRQILGQKVEFLVSFYNNEISEKSEIFDDQFSVERPDGSNFTLKIRSTKLEDSAMYFCASKPLAGDHVGQYFGPGTRLTVT.

Worth noting for this clonotype: This may arise from a read error, as a much more abundant clone is one base away. V is TRBV13 and J is TRBJ2-6, with D perhaps matching TRBD1 (5 bases). CDR1 is PRHDT and CDR2 is FYEKMQ in the germline V gene (reference sequence). The CDR3 runs to 12 residues. The CDR3: CASGAGANVLAF. In DNA form, the CDR3 reads TGTGCCAGCGGGGCTGGGGCCAACGTCCTGGCTTTC.

This clonotype was picked up many times. V is TRBV20-1 and J is TRBJ2-3, with D perhaps matching TRBD2 (7 bases). This CDR3 region has 14 residues. CDR1 is DFQATT, CDR2 SNEGSKA, per germline (reference sequence). V was cut by 6 bases and J by 1 base, with 14 bases left in between. The CDR3 sequence is CSAPGAGGTDTQYF. CDR3 coding DNA: TGCAGTGCCCCAGGGGCGGGGGGCACAGATACGCAGTATTTT.

This clonotype occurred many times. The rearrangement uses TRBV20-1 and TRBJ2-5, with 10 positions matching TRBD2. The CDR3 totals 16 residues. V shed 5 bases, J shed 5 bases, and the junction held 14 bases outside the gene matches. In germline, CDR1 is DFQATT, CDR2 SNEGSKA (reference sequence). CDR3 coding DNA: TGCAGTGCTGGGAGAGGTCTAGCGGGAGATAGGGAGACCCAGTACTTC. Translating it yields CSAGRGLAGDRETQYF.